This T cell receptor (beta chain) was recorded in a study of blood T cell repertoires in COVID-19. Study context: Material from acute and convalescent COVID-19 was sourced from the United States, Italy and Spain. From T cells, B-cell-depleted T cells, or PBMCs came the material, which was cDNA or gDNA.

In the authors' methods: For nucleated cells, counts were estimated from reference gene primer amplification. Produced via immunoSEQ multiplex PCR; TCRdb's table is partial and in-frame only. V and J calls and clone size come straight from that table; D and trimming were deduced from the DNA. Of about 210,000 clones detected, 83% appear once; the ten largest clones hold 2.5%. The V and J ends lost 0 bases and 4 bases, in that order; junction bases with no gene match: 3. The length of the CDR3 is 16 residues. From germline, CDR1 is LNHDA and CDR2 SQIVND (reference sequence). Sequencing input: peripheral blood. V usage is TRBV19 and J usage is TRBJ2-1; TRBD2 matches 10 bases. This receptor was obtained from a woman aged 40 to 50 with active or convalescent COVID-19. The CDR3 loop is CASSIDLTSGYNEQFF. The CDR3 DNA reads as TGTGCCAGTAGTATAGATCTGACTAGCGGGTACAATGAGCAGTTCTTC. Supplemented by reference TRBV19 and TRBJ2-1, the full variable domain reads DGGITQSPKYLFRKEGQNVTLSCEQNLNHDAMYWYRQDPGQGLRLIYYSQIVNDFQKGDIAEGYSVSREKKESFPLTVTSAQKNPTAFYLCASSIDLTSGYNEQFFGPGTRLTVL.